This is a list of T cell receptor beta chains from one sample in a study of T cell responses to AZD1222 COVID-19 vaccine. TCRdb's table, derived via immunoSEQ multiplex PCR, lists solely in-frame clones and lacks some. The profile covers some 150,000 clones, with roughly 90% appearing a single time and 2.5% to 3% taken by the ten largest. The sequences come from peripheral blood, collected on day 0 of AZD1222 vaccination. These receptors were collected from an adult in good health. Each CDR3 is given with its conserved first and last residue. Fields, in order: V gene, J gene, clone size, D gene, CDR3 protein, CDR3 DNA. D genes are given only for firm matches. Clone size is stated in some rows and not others, as once, few, many or a class when expanded.

>TRBV19|TRBJ2-5|.|TRBD1
CASSLGQVQETQYF
TGTGCCAGTAGTCTTGGACAGGTCCAAGAGACCCAGTACTTC
>TRBV28|TRBJ1-2|.|.
CASTDTAYGYTF
TGTGCCAGCACCGACACAGCTTATGGCTACACCTTC
>TRBV27|TRBJ2-1|few|.
CASSLSGLVRNEQFF
TGTGCCAGCAGTTTATCGGGCCTCGTTCGGAATGAGCAGTTCTTC
>TRBV7-2|TRBJ1-3|.|.
CASSHLVTGRSRGNTIYF
TGTGCCAGCAGCCACTTAGTAACAGGACGGTCGCGGGGAAACACCATATATTTT
>TRBV7-2|TRBJ2-7|.|.
CASSPESGDHEQYF
TGTGCCAGCAGCCCCGAGTCAGGGGACCACGAGCAGTACTTC
>TRBV6-1|TRBJ2-3|.|TRBD2
CASSEGAGEADTQYF
TGTGCCAGCAGTGAAGGAGCGGGGGAGGCAGATACGCAGTATTTT
>TRBV4-1|TRBJ2-1|.|.
CASSQGWGVEQFF
TGCGCCAGCAGCCAAGGGTGGGGAGTTGAGCAGTTCTTC
>TRBV10-3|TRBJ2-3|.|.
CAIRATDTQYF
TGTGCCATCAGAGCCACAGATACGCAGTATTTT
>TRBV10-3|TRBJ2-2|once|TRBD2
CAISGLARGYTGELFF
TGTGCCATCAGCGGACTAGCAAGGGGGTATACCGGGGAGCTGTTTTTT
>TRBV6-5|TRBJ1-4|.|TRBD1
CASSLRTGGLNEKLFF
TGTGCCAGCAGTTTACGGACAGGGGGCCTGAATGAAAAACTGTTTTTT
>TRBV30|TRBJ2-5|.|.
CAWSGLQETQYF
TGTGCCTGGAGTGGCCTCCAAGAGACCCAGTACTTC
>TRBV24-1|TRBJ2-3|.|TRBD2
CATSDRTSGRIDTQYF
TGTGCCACCAGTGACAGGACTAGCGGGAGGATAGATACGCAGTATTTT
>TRBV25-1|TRBJ2-7|.|.
CASSDVGRGDEQYF
TGTGCCAGCAGTGACGTGGGACGGGGCGACGAGCAGTACTTC
>TRBV5-1|TRBJ1-1|.|.
CASSFRLNTEAFF
TGCGCCAGCAGCTTTAGACTCAACACTGAAGCTTTCTTT
>TRBV7-2|TRBJ1-4|.|.
CASSLGIGNEKLFF
TGTGCCAGCAGCTTAGGAATCGGGAATGAAAAACTGTTTTTT
>TRBV5-1|TRBJ2-7|.|.
CASSLSTRYSYEQYF
TGCGCCAGCAGCCTCAGTACACGATACTCCTACGAGCAGTACTTC
>TRBV9|TRBJ1-1|.|.
CASSPGTLNTEAFF
TGTGCCAGCAGCCCCGGTACCCTAAACACTGAAGCTTTCTTT
>TRBV6-2/TRBV6-3|TRBJ2-3|once|.
CASSGTSAVDTQYF
TGTGCCAGCAGCGGGACTTCTGCAGTAGATACGCAGTATTTT
>TRBV15|TRBJ2-1|.|.
CATSRVQGPGKQFF
TGTGCCACCAGCAGAGTTCAGGGACCGGGGAAGCAGTTCTTC
>TRBV6-1|TRBJ2-6|few|.
CASSEMSTGANVLTF
TGTGCCAGCAGTGAAATGAGTACCGGGGCCAACGTCCTGACTTTC
>TRBV7-9|TRBJ2-2|few|.
CASTIGGTGELFF
TGTGCCAGCACCATAGGGGGCACCGGGGAGCTGTTTTTT
>TRBV6-5|TRBJ2-7|few|.
CASSYSNEQYF
TGTGCCAGCAGTTACTCGAACGAGCAGTACTTC
>TRBV7-9|TRBJ1-1|.|TRBD1
CASSSSGTGLHTEAFF
TGTGCCAGCAGCTCTTCCGGGACAGGGTTGCACACTGAAGCTTTCTTT
>TRBV6-1|TRBJ1-1|.|TRBD1
CASSEPIVWGQGNTEAFF
TGTGCCAGCAGTGAACCAATTGTCTGGGGACAGGGTAACACTGAAGCTTTCTTT
>TRBV3-1/TRBV3-2|TRBJ2-7|.|TRBD2
CASRRDYPPDEQYF
TGTGCCAGCAGGAGGGACTACCCTCCTGACGAGCAGTACTTC
>TRBV6-5|TRBJ2-3|.|.
CASSYSQYPSTDTQYF
TGTGCCAGCAGTTACTCCCAGTACCCTAGCACAGATACGCAGTATTTT
>TRBV5-1|TRBJ2-7|.|.
CASSPARTREQYF
TGCGCCAGCAGCCCCGCGAGGACGCGCGAGCAGTACTTC
>TRBV4-3|TRBJ2-7|.|.
CASSQRLARSYEQYF
TGCGCCAGCAGCCAAAGGCTTGCCAGGAGCTACGAGCAGTACTTC
>TRBV28|TRBJ2-7|.|TRBD2
CASRSGIYEQYF
TGTGCCAGCAGAAGCGGGATCTACGAGCAGTACTTC
>TRBV7-9|TRBJ2-1|.|.
CASSFWYGETFTYNEQFF
TGTGCCAGCAGCTTTTGGTACGGTGAGACTTTTACCTACAATGAGCAGTTCTTC
>TRBV6-4|TRBJ2-7|.|.
CASSDSKGDYEQYF
TGTGCCAGCAGTGACTCCAAGGGAGACTACGAGCAGTACTTC
>TRBV27|TRBJ1-1|.|.
CASSLGFFTEAFF
TGTGCCAGCAGTTTAGGGTTTTTCACTGAAGCTTTCTTT
>TRBV4-1|TRBJ2-6|.|.
CASSQGDGGSGANVLTF
TGCGCCAGCAGCCAAGGGGACGGAGGCTCTGGGGCCAACGTCCTGACTTTC
>TRBV2|TRBJ2-2|.|TRBD2
CASRGTTSGVNTGELFF
TGTGCCAGCAGAGGCACCACTAGCGGGGTAAACACCGGGGAGCTGTTTTTT
>TRBV7-9|TRBJ2-7|many|.
CATEFLPGRSYEQYF
TGTGCCACTGAGTTCCTACCGGGACGTTCCTACGAGCAGTACTTC
>TRBV28|TRBJ1-3|.|.
CASSSPGGGNTIYF
TGTGCCAGCAGTTCACCCGGAGGTGGAAACACCATATATTTT
>TRBV9|TRBJ2-3|few|.
CASSSTGTSTDTQYF
TGTGCCAGCAGCTCGACAGGGACTAGCACAGATACGCAGTATTTT
>TRBV6-5|TRBJ1-3|once|TRBD1
CASTLGQTGNTIYF
TGTGCCAGCACCTTGGGACAGACTGGAAACACCATATATTTT
>TRBV7-2|TRBJ1-2|.|.
CASSLARYYGYTF
TGTGCCAGCAGCTTAGCTCGCTACTATGGCTACACCTTC
>TRBV19|TRBJ1-1|.|TRBD1
CASSMIQGVAEAFF
TGTGCCAGTAGTATGATTCAGGGGGTGGCTGAAGCTTTCTTT
>TRBV10-3|TRBJ2-1|.|TRBD2
CAISELIAGGMNEQFF
TGTGCCATCAGTGAGCTTATAGCGGGAGGGATGAATGAGCAGTTCTTC
>TRBV27|TRBJ2-1|once|.
CASSLVAYNEQFF
TGTGCCAGTTCTTTGGTGGCCTACAATGAGCAGTTCTTC
>TRBV10-3|TRBJ2-2|few|.
CAISEGQGHTGELFF
TGTGCCATCAGTGAGGGTCAGGGGCACACCGGGGAGCTGTTTTTT
>TRBV29-1|TRBJ1-2|few|TRBD1
CSVTPRGTGDGYTF
TGCAGCGTCACTCCGCGGGGGACAGGTGATGGCTACACCTTC
>TRBV7-9|TRBJ1-3|.|.
CASSQPGGAPGNTIYF
TGTGCCAGCAGCCAACCGGGGGGGGCCCCTGGAAACACCATATATTTT
>TRBV5-6|TRBJ2-3|.|.
CASSGAGSYQGDTQYF
TGTGCCAGCAGCGGCGCCGGAAGCTACCAGGGAGATACGCAGTATTTT
>TRBV6-4|TRBJ2-1|.|TRBD2
CASSDGTSAGNEQFF
TGTGCCAGCAGTGACGGGACTAGCGCGGGCAATGAGCAGTTCTTC